Each of the 7 T cell receptor beta chains below was sequenced from the same sample in a study of blood T cell repertoires in COVID-19 (dated by TCRdb to about 2020). Receptors were amplified or captured by the immunoSEQ multiplex PCR assay. This immuneACCESS table, as held by TCRdb, lists in-frame sequences with V and J called but not all clones. Of the missing ones, under half trace to an unresolved V gene in checked studies; the others have no known cause. A total of a few hundred thousand clones appear in this sample, over 75% of them only once. Jointly, the top ten make up 3% to 4% of the sample. The sequenced material came from PBMCs or T cells enriched from blood (not recorded which). Receptor source: a woman aged 60-75 years who had recovered from COVID-19.

This sequence joins TRBV9 and TRBJ1-4; D is ambiguous. This CDR3 spans 15 amino acids. Between the trimmed V and J ends, which lost 0 bases and 5 bases, there was a span of 11 bases. Germline loops: CDR1 SGDLS, CDR2 YYNGEE. The CDR3 spells CASSVDPGLNEKLFF. The CDR3 bases are TGTGCCAGCAGCGTAGATCCGGGGTTGAATGAAAAACTGTTTTTT.

This chain connects TRBV6-5 to TRBJ1-3; tentative D call: TRBD1 (5 bases). CDR1 MNHEY and CDR2 SVGAGI come from the germline V gene. V dropped 7 bases and J dropped 0 bases, with 13 bases sitting between them. The CDR3 contains 15 residues. The CDR3: CASTLDRPSGNTIYF. The CDR3 DNA follows: TGTGCCAGCACCCTCGACAGACCCTCTGGAAACACCATATATTTT.

The rearrangement joins TRBV19 to TRBJ2-3; 7 bases match TRBD1. Per the germline V gene, CDR1 is LNHDA and CDR2 is SQIVND (reference sequence). V gave up 2 bases and J gave up 4 bases; unmatched junction bases: 3. The CDR3 runs to 14 residues. CDR3 region: CASSITGVPDTQYF. The CDR3 DNA sequence: TGTGCCAGTAGTATAACAGGGGTCCCAGATACGCAGTATTTT.

This clone came up a few times. This rearrangement joins TRBV15 to TRBJ2-3, with unresolved D. Germline V lookup: CDR1 LNHNV, CDR2 YYDKDF (reference sequence). V dropped 4 bases and J dropped 4 bases, with 6 bases sitting between them. The CDR3 has 12 amino acids. The chain's CDR3 is CATSIQSDTQYF. CDR3 in DNA: TGTGCCACCAGCATACAGTCAGATACGCAGTATTTT.

The J gene is TRBJ1-2, the V gene TRBV7-2; the D is unclear. V was pared by 4 bases and J by 8 bases, with 11 bases between. This CDR3 is 12 amino acids long. CDR1 SGHTA and CDR2 FQGNSA come from the germline V gene. The CDR3 DNA follows: TGTGCCAGCAGCTCCGACGGGAACGGCTACACCTTC. This encodes CASSSDGNGYTF.

CDR3 sequence (DNA): TGTGCCAGCAGTTCGCCCGGGACAGGGGTCCAGCATTTT. It codes for CASSSPGTGVQHF. This chain connects TRBV12-3 or TRBV12-4 to TRBJ1-5; TRBD1 aligns across 10 bases. With V trimmed by 4 bases and J by 12 bases, 6 bases remained unmatched. The CDR3 contains 13 residues.

V and J are TRBV5-6 and TRBJ1-2, with TRBD1 matching over 9 bases. The CDR3 sequence is 14 residues long. The V gene end was trimmed by 3 bases and the J gene end by 8 bases; junction bases not matched to a gene: 8. Germline values: CDR1 SGHDT, CDR2 YYEEEE. CDR3 DNA sequence: TGTGCCAGCAGCTCAGGGACAGGGAGAGGAGGCTACACCTTC. Its protein is CASSSGTGRGGYTF.